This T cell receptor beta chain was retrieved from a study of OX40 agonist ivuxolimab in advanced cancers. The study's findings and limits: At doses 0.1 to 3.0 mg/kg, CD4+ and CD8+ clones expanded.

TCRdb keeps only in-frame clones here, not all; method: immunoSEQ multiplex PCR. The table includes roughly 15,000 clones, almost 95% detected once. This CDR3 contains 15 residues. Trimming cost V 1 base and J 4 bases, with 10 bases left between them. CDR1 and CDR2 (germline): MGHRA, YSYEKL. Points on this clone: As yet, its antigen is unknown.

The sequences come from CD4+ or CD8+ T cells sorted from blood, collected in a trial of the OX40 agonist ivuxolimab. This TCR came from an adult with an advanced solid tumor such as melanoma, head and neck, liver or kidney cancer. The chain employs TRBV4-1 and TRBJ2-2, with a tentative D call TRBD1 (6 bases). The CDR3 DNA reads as TGCGCCAGCAGCCAAGTTGGACAGAGCACCGGGGAGCTGTTTTTT. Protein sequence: CASSQVGQSTGELFF.